Presented here are 15 T cell receptor beta chains from one specimen sequenced in a study of T-cell reconstitution after alpha-beta-depleted transplantation in children. Library preparation (for TCRbeta) was performed with unique molecular identifiers. TCRdb analysed the PCR reads with MiXCR anew, one entry per CDR3 protein. The sample shows 450,000 to 600,000 distinct CDR3 sequences, roughly a tenth of them seen only once. The sample was PBMCs, taken before TCRalphabeta/CD19-depleted stem cell transplant. The source of these receptors is a child younger than 10 with inherited bone marrow failure, due to receive a stem cell transplant.

The gene calls are TRBV28 and TRBJ1-2, with 8 bases matching TRBD1. The CDR3 loop spans 16 amino acids. The V and J ends lost 5 bases and 8 bases, in that order; junction bases with no gene match: 16. Per germline, CDR1 MDHEN and CDR2 SYDVKM. The CDR3 DNA is TGTGCCAGCAGTCCGAACCCCGTGGACAGGGAAGCCGGCTACACCTTC. Protein product: CASSPNPVDREAGYTF.

The V gene is TRBV7-9, the J gene TRBJ1-4, with D perhaps matching TRBD1 (6 bases). V was pared by 5 bases and J by 4 bases, with 14 bases between. The CDR3 is made up of 15 amino acids. Germline loops: CDR1 SEHNR, CDR2 FQNEAQ (reference sequence). CDR3 sequence reads: CASSPGGRNNEKLFF. The CDR3 nucleotides are TGTGCCAGCAGCCCCGGGGGGCGGAATAATGAAAAACTGTTTTTT. Drawing the rest from reference TRBV7-9 and TRBJ1-4, the complete variable domain is DTGVSQNPRHKITKRGQNVTFRCDPISEHNRLYWYRQTLGQGPEFLTYFQNEAQLEKSRLLSDRFSAERPKGSFSTLEIQRTEQGDSAMYLCASSPGGRNNEKLFFGSGTQLSVL.

V and J are TRBV9 and TRBJ2-2, with D perhaps given as TRBD1 or TRBD2 (5 bases each). The germline V gene has CDR1 SGDLS and CDR2 YYNGEE. The CDR3 covers 14 residues. Trimming removed 0 bases at V and 4 bases at J, with 7 bases between. The CDR3 DNA follows: TGTGCCAGCAGCGTAGGGGGACGCACCGGGGAGCTGTTTTTT. It encodes CASSVGGRTGELFF.

The chain carries TRBV29-1 and TRBJ2-1; tentative D call: TRBD1 (5 bases). CDR1 and CDR2 (germline): SQVTM, ANQGSEA. This CDR3 spans 13 amino acids. DNA of the CDR3: TGCAGTTTGGTCCAGGGCTCCTACAATGAGCAGTTCTTC. Its translation: CSLVQGSYNEQFF.

This clonotype turned up a few times. The chain couples TRBV27 to TRBJ2-7, with 9 nucleotides matching TRBD2. V shed 10 bases, J shed 5 bases, and the junction held 15 bases outside the gene matches. The CDR3 contains 15 residues. Germline CDR1 is MNHEY and CDR2 is SMNVEV (reference sequence). As DNA, the CDR3 is TGTGCCACCTCAATCTCGAGACTAGCGGTTCACGAGCAGTACTTC. Protein: CATSISRLAVHEQYF.

Only a few counts were recorded for this clonotype. The gene calls are TRBV5-1 and TRBJ1-5; D remains unclear. CDR3 length equals 15 residues. Germline assignment: CDR1 SGHRS and CDR2 YFSETQ. Trimming removed 0 bases from V and 0 bases from J, with 7 bases in between. As DNA, the CDR3 is TGCGCCAGCAGCTTGGGGAGGAATAGCAATCAGCCCCAGCATTTT. Its translation: CASSLGRNSNQPQHF.

Ten or more counts support this clonotype. The chain is built from TRBV11-2 and TRBJ2-7, with D possibly being TRBD2 (5 bases). CDR1 and CDR2 from the germline V gene are SGHAT and FQNNGV. CDR3 length: 14 amino acids. V lost 3 bases, J lost 4 bases, and 13 bases lay in between. The CDR3 is CASSFYRGRYEQYF. In DNA, the CDR3 is TGTGCCAGCAGCTTTTACCGGGGTCGGTACGAGCAGTACTTC.

This clonotype was detected ten times or more. This chain uses TRBV12-3 or TRBV12-4 with TRBJ1-2; D is undetermined. Trimming removed 3 bases at V and 0 bases at J, with 5 bases between. This CDR3 has 13 amino acids. For the CDR3, the DNA is TGTGCCAGCAGTTTTATGGCTAACTATGGCTACACCTTC. This sequence encodes CASSFMANYGYTF.

The genes are TRBV4-3 and TRBJ2-7; 9 nucleotides agree with TRBD2. The germline V gene encodes CDR1 LGHNA and CDR2 YSLEER. The CDR3 spans 18 residues. The ends lost 2 bases at V and 0 bases at J; junction bases unmatched: 11. The CDR3 reads CASSQTSGPLVSSYEQYF. The CDR3 coding sequence is TGCGCCAGCAGCCAAACTAGCGGGCCGCTCGTGAGCTCCTACGAGCAGTACTTC.

There are many counts of this clonotype. The rearrangement uses TRBV20-1 and TRBJ2-1; TRBD1 is a possible D gene (5 bases). V shed 3 bases and J shed 3 bases, with 12 bases lying between them. Germline values: CDR1 DFQATT, CDR2 SNEGSKA (reference sequence). The CDR3 contains 14 residues. CDR3 in amino acids: CSARQGYYYNEQFF. The CDR3 region has the DNA TGCAGTGCTAGGCAGGGCTACTACTACAATGAGCAGTTCTTC.

The chain joins TRBV19 to TRBJ2-1; D is unresolved. CDR1 LNHDA and CDR2 SQIVND come from the germline V gene (reference sequence). V gave up 4 bases and J gave up 7 bases, with 20 bases separating them. The CDR3 consists of 16 residues. The CDR3 is CASSNYQAELRNEQFF. In nucleotides, the CDR3 is TGTGCCAGTAGTAACTACCAGGCGGAGCTAAGGAATGAGCAGTTCTTC.

This clonotype was recorded at least ten times. The chain has TRBV4-1 and TRBJ2-1, with 13 bases aligning to TRBD2. Losses at the gene ends were 2 bases for V and 8 bases for J; bases not matched to a gene: 3. The CDR3 is made up of 15 amino acids. Germline lookup yields CDR1 MGHRA and CDR2 YSYEKL. The CDR3 spells CASSQWTSGSDEQFF. Here the CDR3 DNA reads TGCGCCAGCAGCCAATGGACTAGCGGGAGCGATGAGCAGTTCTTC.

Concerning this clonotype itself: Given a much more abundant clone one base away, this may be a read error. This chain joins TRBV30 and TRBJ2-7; no reliable D call. The germline gives CDR1 GTSNPN, CDR2 SVGIG (reference sequence). This CDR3 has 11 residues. The CDR3 spells CAWSRAYAQYF. Here the CDR3 DNA reads TGTGCCTGGAGTCGGGCCTACGCGCAGTACTTC.

The table lists this clonotype with a few counts. The chain has TRBV24-1 and TRBJ2-1, with 11 nucleotides matching TRBD2. Germline trimming cut 4 bases from V and 8 bases from J; bases unmatched to any gene: 3. This CDR3 has 14 residues. Germline V lookup: CDR1 KGHDR, CDR2 SFDVKD. The CDR3 DNA reads as TGTGCCACCAGTGAAGGGACTAGCGGCGATGAGCAGTTCTTC. Its protein is CATSEGTSGDEQFF.

This clonotype turned up a few times. The chain joins TRBV20-1 to TRBJ2-3; D possibly corresponds to TRBD2 (6 bases). From germline, CDR1 is DFQATT and CDR2 SNEGSKA (reference sequence). Trimming cost V 2 bases and J 8 bases, with 20 bases left between them. The CDR3 is 15 residues long. In DNA, the CDR3 is TGCAGTGCTAGATATGCCAGCGGGTATATCGGTACGCAGTATTTT. This codes for CSARYASGYIGTQYF.